Presented here are 2 T cell receptor beta chains from one specimen sequenced in a study of blood T cell repertoires in COVID-19. Profiling relied on immunoSEQ multiplex PCR, and the TCRdb table lists in-frame clones only, not all of them. The sample lists 15,000 to 20,000 clones, over 80% occurring once. Sequenced sample: peripheral blood. The receptors shown here come from a human donor in a cohort sampled during active COVID-19.

The rearrangement uses TRBV4-2 and TRBJ2-2, with 7 bases lining up with TRBD2. V was pared by 1 base and J by 6 bases, with 5 bases of the junction left unmatched. Germline CDR1 reads LGHNA; CDR2 reads YNFKEQ. The length of the CDR3 is 15 residues. The CDR3 loop reads CASSQAGGLPGELFF. The DNA for the CDR3 is TGTGCCAGCAGCCAAGCGGGGGGTCTCCCCGGGGAGCTGTTTTTT.

This CDR3 reads CASSYSGRDVWEQFF. The CDR3 DNA follows: TGTGCCAGCAGTTACAGCGGGAGGGATGTTTGGGAGCAGTTCTTC. The V and J genes are TRBV6-2 or TRBV6-3 and TRBJ2-1; 10 bases map to TRBD2. The junction had 8 bases not matched to a gene; V was cut back by 2 bases and J by 10 bases. This CDR3 is 15 amino acids long. Per germline, CDR1 MNHEY and CDR2 SVGEGT.